The TCR beta chain under discussion was sequenced for a study of blood T cell repertoires in COVID-19. Germline CDR1 MNHEY, CDR2 SMNVEV (reference sequence). The germline V and J ends were trimmed by 5 bases and 11 bases, with 17 bases remaining between them. CDR3 length equals 13 residues. In the authors' methods: It was from reference gene primer amplification that nucleated cell counts were estimated. TCRdb's copy holds only in-frame clones and misses some; the assay was immunoSEQ multiplex PCR. The V and J calls and clone size are taken from that table; D and trimming were inferred from the DNA. The table records 99,000 or so clones, around 85% of them present only once.

The TCR comes from a woman of 80 years or more with active or convalescent COVID-19. The specimen sequenced was peripheral blood. V is TRBV27 and J is TRBJ2-3; maybe TRBD2 (5 bases). The DNA for the CDR3 is TGTGCCAGCAGTCCTGTGAGTTTCGGGATGCAGTATTTT. This codes for CASSPVSFGMQYF.